This T cell receptor (beta chain) was sequenced during a study of Ad26.COV2.S vaccination and SARS-CoV-2 variants. On the study more broadly: In the COV1001 trial, the donor was in the Ad26.COV2.S arm. In the study, Ad26.COV2.S was injected intramuscularly once, or twice 56 days apart.

This CDR3 spans 14 amino acids. Looked up from germline, CDR1 is MGHRA and CDR2 is YSYEKL. V dropped 3 bases and J dropped 2; count of bases not matched to a gene: 2. Noted treatment: over 15 received Ad26.COV2.S at low or high dose, single or two shots; about 5 received placebo; per-sample allocation not given. Sample collection was performed on day 63 after the first vaccine or placebo injection. SARS-CoV-2 spike from the Wuhan strain was encoded by the vaccine, an Ad26 vector. On this clone: What it binds is unknown.

Points from the study as a whole: Spike-specific TCR breadth was greater in vaccine than placebo recipients.

Produced via immunoSEQ multiplex PCR; TCRdb's table is partial and in-frame only. The sample holds hundreds of thousands of clones, about four fifths seen once. The material was peripheral blood, obtained in a trial of Ad26.COV2.S vaccine versus placebo. The receptor's source is a person aged 18-65 years who received the Ad26.COV2.S COVID-19 vaccine or a placebo. This rearrangement joins TRBV4-1 to TRBJ2-5; 8 nucleotides match TRBD1. The CDR3 nucleotides read TGCGCCAGCAGCCAGAGGACAGGGCAAGAGACCCAGTACTTC. This gives the protein CASSQRTGQETQYF.